This passage covers 26 T cell receptor beta chains from one sample sequenced in a study of shared clonotypes between healthy human individuals. The assay was immunoSEQ multiplex PCR, and TCRdb's table has in-frame clones only and misses some. This sample yields millions of clones, of which approximately 94% are seen a single time; about 1.1% belongs to the top ten. Naive CD8 populations comprised CD45RO-negative cells positively selected for CCR7, excluding terminally differentiated effector memory CD45RA+ cells. Sequenced input: naive CD8+ T cells sorted from blood. The source is a young man in good health.

The chain uses TRBV9 and TRBJ2-1; D may be TRBD1 (5 bases). Germline V gene data show CDR1 as SGDLS and CDR2 as YYNGEE. V was trimmed by 3 bases and J by 7 bases, leaving 11 bases between them. The CDR3 sequence is 13 residues long. Here the CDR3 DNA reads TGTGCCAGCAGCGGGACATTGGGGAATGAGCAGTTCTTC. This gives the protein CASSGTLGNEQFF.

This CDR3 reads CASSPDLAGKAGELFF. The CDR3 nucleotides are TGTGCCAGCAGCCCTGATCTAGCGGGGAAGGCCGGGGAGCTGTTTTTT. This chain joins TRBV7-9 and TRBJ2-2, with 9 bases matching TRBD2. The ends lost 5 bases at V and 6 bases at J; junction bases unmatched: 10. CDR3 size: 16 residues. The germline CDR1 and CDR2 sequences are SEHNR and FQNEAQ (reference sequence).

The chain combines TRBV9 with TRBJ1-3, with D hard to call. Germline V gene data show CDR1 as SGDLS and CDR2 as YYNGEE. The CDR3 consists of 13 residues. V was shortened by 4 bases and J by 0 bases, with 5 bases between the two germline ends. The CDR3 coding sequence is TGTGCCAGCAGCATTAGCTCTGGAAACACCATATATTTT. Encoded protein: CASSISSGNTIYF.

The chain is built from TRBV5-1 and TRBJ2-7; TRBD1 might be the D (6 bases). V lost 0 bases, J lost 6 bases, and 10 bases lay in between. This CDR3 has 13 residues. Per germline, CDR1 SGHRS and CDR2 YFSETQ. The CDR3 protein is CASSLAAGVEQYF. The DNA of the CDR3 is TGCGCCAGCAGCTTGGCCGCAGGGGTCGAGCAGTACTTC. The full variable domain, with the rest looked up from reference TRBV5-1 and TRBJ2-7, is KAGVTQTPRYLIKTRGQQVTLSCSPISGHRSVSWYQQTPGQGLQFLFEYFSETQRNKGNFPGRFSGRQFSNSRSEMNVSTLELGDSALYLCASSLAAGVEQYFGPGTRLTVT.

This sequence joins TRBV28 and TRBJ2-7, with 12 bases identical to TRBD2. Germline lookup yields CDR1 MDHEN and CDR2 SYDVKM. The CDR3 sequence is 16 residues long. V shed 5 bases, J shed 5 bases, and the junction held 10 bases outside the gene matches. The CDR3 region has the DNA TGTGCCAGCAGTCCGCTAGCGGGGGGGCCGATAAACGAGCAGTACTTC. Its protein product is CASSPLAGGPINEQYF. Filled out from reference TRBV28 and TRBJ2-7, the complete variable domain reads DVKVTQSSRYLVKRTGEKVFLECVQDMDHENMFWYRQDPGLGLRLIYFSYDVKMKEKGDIPEGYSVSREKKERFSLILESASTNQTSMYLCASSPLAGGPINEQYFGPGTRLTVT.

A note on this clone: The junction shows a germline mismatch at one end, possibly a read error. The chain employs TRBV7-7 and TRBJ2-1, with 9 bases identical to TRBD2. The CDR3 totals 22 residues. Looked up from germline, CDR1 is SSHAT and CDR2 is FNYEAQ (reference sequence). CDR3 residues: CASSSDRPGLASTPSSYNEQFF. The DNA of the CDR3 is TGTGCTAGCAGCTCCGATCGCCCTGGACTAGCGTCGACCCCCAGCTCCTACAATGAGCAGTTCTTC.

CDR3 bases: TGTGCCAGTATGGGGGACAGCTCCTACGAGCAGTACTTC. Translating it yields CASMGDSSYEQYF. The rearrangement joins TRBV19 to TRBJ2-7, with 7 bases lining up with TRBD1. Per the germline V gene, CDR1 is LNHDA and CDR2 is SQIVND (reference sequence). V gave up 7 bases and J gave up 0 bases; unmatched junction bases: 3. The CDR3 has 13 residues.

The chain is built from TRBV11-2 and TRBJ1-1; D remains ambiguous. In germline, CDR1 is SGHAT, CDR2 FQNNGV. The V gene lost 4 bases and the J gene lost 2 bases, with 11 bases spanning the gap. This CDR3 is 14 amino acids long. The CDR3 coding sequence is TGTGCCAGCAGCTCTTGGACGGGCAACACTGAAGCTTTCTTT. Translating it yields CASSSWTGNTEAFF.

The genes are TRBV29-1 and TRBJ2-2; the D is unclear. The CDR3 extends over 12 amino acids. Germline CDR1 and CDR2: SQVTM and ANQGSEA. V was pared by 0 bases and J by 3 bases, with 2 bases between. This chain's CDR3 is CSVEDDTGELFF. The DNA of the CDR3 is TGCAGCGTTGAAGACGACACCGGGGAGCTGTTTTTT.

The J gene is TRBJ2-2, the V gene TRBV4-1; TRBD1 might be the D (5 bases). The CDR3 covers 16 residues. Germline CDR1 is MGHRA and CDR2 is YSYEKL. The V and J ends lost 0 bases and 5 bases respectively, with 13 bases between them. CDR3 DNA sequence: TGCGCCAGCAGCCAAGACTTCAGGGATAGGACCGGGGAGCTGTTTTTT. Translating it yields CASSQDFRDRTGELFF.

The genes are TRBV25-1 and TRBJ2-1; 8 nucleotides match TRBD1. The germline V gene encodes CDR1 MGHDK and CDR2 SYGVNS. The V gene end was trimmed by 4 bases and the J gene end by 5 bases; junction bases not matched to a gene: 10. This CDR3 spans 16 amino acids. The DNA for the CDR3 is TGTGCCAGCAGTGCTAAGACGACAGGGGTGGACAATGAGCAGTTCTTC. Its translation is CASSAKTTGVDNEQFF.

The genes are TRBV4-1 and TRBJ2-2, with D unresolved. The ends were cut back, 2 bases at V and 5 bases at J, with 15 bases in the middle. Germline CDR1 reads MGHRA; CDR2 reads YSYEKL. CDR3 length: 16 residues. CDR3 coding DNA: TGCGCCAGCAGCCAATGGTCTCTGGGTGGGACCGGGGAGCTGTTTTTT. Protein: CASSQWSLGGTGELFF.

The CDR3 sequence: CASRRTVWLEQYF. Written as DNA, the CDR3 is TGTGCCAGCAGGAGGACGGTCTGGTTGGAGCAGTACTTC. J is TRBJ2-7 and V is TRBV27; no firm D call. This CDR3 region has 13 residues. V was cut by 6 bases and J by 7 bases, with 16 bases left in between. The V gene's germline CDR1 is MNHEY and CDR2 SMNVEV (reference sequence).

The J gene is TRBJ2-1, the V gene TRBV20-1; D gene unclear. The germline V gene encodes CDR1 DFQATT and CDR2 SNEGSKA (reference sequence). The CDR3 loop spans 11 amino acids. V lost 2 bases to trimming and J lost 9 bases, with 8 bases between them. The CDR3 DNA reads as TGCAGTGCTAGAAACCCGCCTGAGCAGTTCTTC. This sequence encodes CSARNPPEQFF.

V and J are TRBV29-1 and TRBJ2-3; TRBD1 matches at 7 bases. The V gene's germline CDR1 is SQVTM and CDR2 ANQGSEA. With V trimmed by 4 bases and J by 2 bases, 6 bases remained unmatched. The CDR3 consists of 14 residues. The CDR3 spells CSVGATGPTDTQYF. In DNA form, the CDR3 reads TGCAGCGTTGGGGCGACAGGGCCCACAGATACGCAGTATTTT.

The J gene is TRBJ1-1, the V gene TRBV9; TRBD1 is a possible D gene (5 bases). With 3 bases removed from V and 4 bases from J, the gap between germline ends came to 13 bases. Germline CDR1 reads SGDLS; CDR2 reads YYNGEE. CDR3 length: 14 residues. CDR3 region: CASSAAGAATEAFF. The CDR3 bases are TGTGCCAGCAGCGCTGCCGGGGCCGCCACTGAAGCTTTCTTT.

The chain recombines TRBV19 with TRBJ2-1; D perhaps matches TRBD1 (6 bases). Germline V CDR1 and CDR2: LNHDA, SQIVND (reference sequence). The V end was cut by 10 bases, the J end by 8 bases, with 12 bases between. The CDR3 length is 11 residues. The CDR3: CATRDIDEQFF. The CDR3 DNA is TGTGCCACCCGGGACATCGATGAGCAGTTCTTC.

The sample holds one count of this clone. The chain carries TRBV25-1 and TRBJ1-1, with D uncertain. V gave up 4 bases and J gave up 8 bases, with 8 bases separating them. The CDR3 runs to 11 residues. CDR1 and CDR2 (germline): MGHDK, SYGVNS. As DNA, the CDR3 is TGTGCCAGCAGTGGACTTGTCGAAGCTTTCTTT. Its protein is CASSGLVEAFF. Full variable domain (outside the CDR3, taken from reference TRBV25-1 and TRBJ1-1): EADIYQTPRYLVIGTGKKITLECSQTMGHDKMYWYQQDPGMELHLIHYSYGVNSTEKGDLSSESTVSRIRTEHFPLTLESARPSHTSQYLCASSGLVEAFFGQGTRLTVV.

The chain uses TRBV19 and TRBJ1-2; D gene unclear. In germline, CDR1 is LNHDA, CDR2 SQIVND (reference sequence). The V gene lost 2 bases and the J gene lost 1 base, with 14 bases spanning the gap. The CDR3 contains 16 residues. The CDR3 spells CASSITPHVDNYGYTF. The CDR3 DNA is TGTGCCAGTAGTATAACTCCACACGTCGATAACTATGGCTACACCTTC.

This chain connects TRBV11-2 to TRBJ1-4; a possible D gene is TRBD1 (5 bases). The CDR3 has 16 amino acids. The germline CDR1 and CDR2 sequences are SGHAT and FQNNGV. The ends were cut back, 1 base at V and 5 bases at J, with 14 bases in the middle. CDR3 nucleotides: TGTGCCAGCAGCTTAGTATGGGGGGAGGGAAATGAAAAACTGTTTTTT. It translates to CASSLVWGEGNEKLFF. Supplemented by reference TRBV11-2 and TRBJ1-4, the full variable domain reads EAGVAQSPRYKIIEKRQSVAFWCNPISGHATLYWYQQILGQGPKLLIQFQNNGVVDDSQLPKDRFSAERLKGVDSTLKIQPAKLEDSAVYLCASSLVWGEGNEKLFFGSGTQLSVL.

V usage is TRBV4-3 and J usage is TRBJ2-3; no clear D. V was clipped by 1 base and J by 2 bases, with 13 bases between them. The CDR3 is 16 amino acids. The germline V gene has CDR1 LGHNA and CDR2 YSLEER. CDR3 nucleotides: TGCGCCAGCAGCCAAGTACCGGCATGGTCCACAGATACGCAGTATTTT. Its protein product is CASSQVPAWSTDTQYF.

This chain uses TRBV28 with TRBJ2-1; D is possibly TRBD2 (6 bases). V gave up 6 bases and J gave up 6 bases, with 21 bases separating them. CDR3 length: 16 residues. Germline-derived CDR1 and CDR2 are MDHEN and SYDVKM. Here the CDR3 DNA reads TGTGCCAGCAGCCGTAGGACGGAGGGTCGGGGCAATGAGCAGTTCTTC. Translating it yields CASSRRTEGRGNEQFF.

This clone appeared once. This chain uses TRBV5-6 with TRBJ1-5; no clear D gene. The V and J ends lost 0 bases and 0 bases respectively, with 4 bases between them. Germline-derived CDR1 and CDR2 are SGHDT and YYEEEE. The CDR3 loop spans 14 amino acids. CDR3 residues: CASSLEYSNQPQHF. CDR3 nucleotides: TGTGCCAGCAGCTTGGAATATAGCAATCAGCCCCAGCATTTT.

The rearrangement links TRBV30 to TRBJ2-5, with no clear D. The CDR3 has 12 amino acids. The germline CDR1 and CDR2 sequences are GTSNPN and SVGIG (reference sequence). V lost 3 bases and J 3 bases, leaving 8 bases between the germline ends. The CDR3 DNA follows: TGTGCCTGGAGCGACACGAAAGAGACCCAGTACTTC. The encoded protein is CAWSDTKETQYF.

This sequence joins TRBV4-1 and TRBJ2-7; the match to TRBD2 covers 9 bases. The trim removed 4 bases at V and 1 base at J, leaving 5 bases unmatched. The CDR3 has 15 amino acids. Germline V gene lookup returns CDR1 MGHRA and CDR2 YSYEKL. CDR3: CASSPSAGGSYEQYF. The CDR3 nucleotides are TGCGCCAGCAGCCCGTCAGCGGGGGGATCCTACGAGCAGTACTTC.

The rearrangement uses TRBV4-1 and TRBJ2-1, with 9 bases fitting TRBD1. Germline V gene sequence: CDR1 MGHRA, CDR2 YSYEKL. V lost 3 bases to trimming and J lost 5 bases; unmatched junction nucleotides: 5. This CDR3 has 15 residues. As DNA, the CDR3 is TGCGCCAGCAGCCACTGGACAGGGGATAACAATGAGCAGTTCTTC. Its protein is CASSHWTGDNNEQFF.